These 29 T cell receptor beta chains came from one sample sequenced in a study of cytomegalovirus exposure and HLA in healthy donors. This PCR relied on a set of 60 Vbeta primers and 13 Jbeta primers. The data were produced by immunoSEQ multiplex PCR, yet TCRdb's version contains in-frame clones alone and is incomplete. The repertoire has about 95,000 clones, approximately 81% of them found once; the top ten carry over 4%. The sequencing sample was made of PBMCs. The receptors stem from a woman in her forties in good health and CMV-seropositive.

This clone appeared a single time. The CDR3 spells CASSQDDDRGVYNEQFF. CDR3 nucleotides: TGTGCCAGCAGCCAAGATGACGACAGGGGGGTCTACAATGAGCAGTTCTTC. The chain employs TRBV14 and TRBJ2-1; TRBD1 matches 9 bases. The trim removed 0 bases at V and 3 bases at J, leaving 6 bases unmatched. This CDR3 contains 17 residues. Per the germline V gene, CDR1 is SGHDN and CDR2 is FVKESK.

DNA for the CDR3: TGTGCCAGCAGCCTTACAGGGGGCTCTGGAAACACCATATATTTT. This encodes CASSLTGGSGNTIYF. This chain links TRBV7-6 with TRBJ1-3, with 8 bases that match TRBD1. This CDR3 contains 15 residues. CDR1 and CDR2 from the germline V gene are SGHVS and FNYEAQ. V shed 5 bases and J 0 bases; nucleotides not matched to a gene: 3.

The chain employs TRBV28 and TRBJ1-1, with 8 bases matching TRBD1. CDR1 is MDHEN, CDR2 SYDVKM, per germline. The CDR3 loop spans 14 amino acids. With 6 bases clipped from V and 4 bases from J, the junction kept 7 bases outside the gene matches. The CDR3 DNA follows: TGTGCCAGCAGAACTACCAGGGGGCGCACTGAAGCTTTCTTT. Protein product: CASRTTRGRTEAFF.

The genes are TRBV29-1 and TRBJ2-1, with TRBD1 matching over 9 bases. With V trimmed by 3 bases and J by 5 bases, 5 bases remained unmatched. The length of the CDR3 is 14 residues. Germline V gene data show CDR1 as SQVTM and CDR2 as ANQGSEA. The CDR3 here is CSVETRTGDNEQFF. The CDR3 DNA sequence: TGCAGCGTTGAGACTCGGACAGGGGACAATGAGCAGTTCTTC.

The genes are TRBV5-4 and TRBJ2-1, with 7 bases lining up with TRBD1. Germline CDR1 is SGHNT and CDR2 is YYREEE (reference sequence). The V and J ends lost 5 bases and 3 bases, in that order; junction bases with no gene match: 5. CDR3 size: 14 residues. The CDR3 loop is CASRGAGGYNEQFF. The CDR3 DNA reads as TGTGCCAGCAGGGGGGCAGGGGGCTACAATGAGCAGTTCTTC.

This sequence joins TRBV5-6 and TRBJ2-5, with a weak D call TRBD2 (5 bases). Germline V lookup: CDR1 SGHDT, CDR2 YYEEEE. V was shortened by 0 bases and J by 5 bases, with 11 bases between the two germline ends. There are 14 residues in the CDR3. The CDR3 spells CASSLVKGGETQYF. The CDR3 nucleotides read TGTGCCAGCAGCTTGGTGAAGGGCGGGGAGACCCAGTACTTC.

This clone has only a few counts. The junction differs from germline at one of its ends, possibly a read error. The chain has TRBV2 and TRBJ2-3, with D possibly TRBD1 on 5 matching bases. Per the germline V gene, CDR1 is SNHLY and CDR2 is FYNNEI. This CDR3 is built from 14 residues. CDR3 loop: CASGDSSPTDTQYF. The CDR3 DNA is TGTGCCAGCGGTGACAGTTCTCCCACAGATACGCAGTATTTT.

The V and J genes are TRBV19 and TRBJ2-7; TRBD1 matches 7 bases. The germline V gene encodes CDR1 LNHDA and CDR2 SQIVND (reference sequence). The CDR3 runs 14 residues. V dropped 9 bases and J dropped 0; count of bases not matched to a gene: 8. The DNA of the CDR3 is TGTGCCAGCCTCGGGACAGAGTCCTCCTACGAGCAGTACTTC. Encoded protein: CASLGTESSYEQYF.

The V gene is TRBV21-1, the J gene TRBJ2-1; the table calls TRBD2, which could not be checked here. TRBV21-1 is noted as a pseudogene. The CDR3 contains 17 residues. CDR3 nucleotides: TGTGCCAGCAGCAAAGTTCCGGGACTAGCGGGAGACAATGAGCAGTTCTTC. Translating it yields CASSKVPGLAGDNEQFF.

This clone came up once. The gene calls are TRBV10-1 and TRBJ1-5; TRBD1 agrees at 10 bases. The CDR3 is 15 amino acids. The germline CDR1 and CDR2 sequences are WNHNN and SYGVQD (reference sequence). Trimming took 4 bases from V and 5 from J; bases not matched to a gene: 5. The CDR3 region is CASSAGTGEDQPQHF. The CDR3 DNA is TGCGCCAGCAGTGCCGGGACAGGGGAAGATCAGCCCCAGCATTTT.

The chain has TRBV7-8 and TRBJ1-1; no reliable D call. This CDR3 region has 13 residues. V dropped 1 base and J dropped 11 bases, with 14 bases sitting between them. Germline CDR1 and CDR2: SGHVS and FQNEAQ. The CDR3 region has the DNA TGTGCCAGCAGCTTAGAAAAGACAAGGAATGCTTTCTTT. Translated: CASSLEKTRNAFF.

V and J are TRBV7-9 and TRBJ2-3; D is perhaps TRBD1 (6 bases). This CDR3 region has 17 residues. V shed 1 base and J shed 0 bases, with 14 bases lying between them. CDR1 is SEHNR, CDR2 FQNEAQ, per germline (reference sequence). The CDR3 here is CASSLGTTGFSTDTQYF. CDR3 nucleotides: TGTGCCAGCAGCTTAGGAACGACAGGCTTCAGCACAGATACGCAGTATTTT.

The gene calls are TRBV6-4 and TRBJ2-4; possibly TRBD2 for D (7 bases). V was clipped by 6 bases and J by 1 base, with 22 bases between them. Germline V CDR1 and CDR2: MRHNA, SNTAGT. This CDR3 comprises 18 residues. This CDR3 reads CASRRGGRAGNAKNIQYF. CDR3 DNA: TGTGCCAGCAGAAGGGGGGGGAGGGCGGGTAACGCCAAAAACATTCAGTACTTC.

Only one count was recorded for this clone. This chain uses TRBV6-1 with TRBJ1-2; D gene ambiguous. CDR1 is MNHNS, CDR2 SASEGT, per germline. The germline V and J ends were trimmed by 5 bases and 6 bases, with 16 bases remaining between them. The CDR3 totals 14 residues. The CDR3 DNA sequence: TGTGCCAGCAGTACGAGAACCCGAGCCAATGGCTACACCTTC. This gives the protein CASSTRTRANGYTF.

The rearrangement uses TRBV29-1 and TRBJ2-3; 9 nucleotides agree with TRBD2. Germline-derived CDR1 and CDR2 are SQVTM and ANQGSEA. Trimming at V came to 4 bases and at J to 7 bases, leaving 12 bases not matched to a gene. The CDR3 runs 15 residues. CDR3 sequence reads: CSVGGLAGGPHTQYF. CDR3 bases: TGCAGCGTTGGGGGGCTGGCGGGAGGGCCCCATACGCAGTATTTT.

A few counts support this clone. This chain connects TRBV2 to TRBJ2-1; 7 positions agree with TRBD1. The trim removed 6 bases at V and 4 bases at J, leaving 9 bases unmatched. The V gene's germline CDR1 is SNHLY and CDR2 FYNNEI. This CDR3 region has 15 residues. The CDR3 here is CASRNRGKGYNEQFF. The CDR3 DNA reads TGTGCCAGCAGGAACAGGGGTAAGGGTTACAATGAGCAGTTCTTC.

The rearrangement joins TRBV9 to TRBJ2-1; 7 bases are shared with TRBD2. After removal of 0 bases from V and 9 bases from J, the junction contained 9 bases not matched to a gene. The V gene's germline CDR1 is SGDLS and CDR2 YYNGEE. The CDR3 length is 15 residues. The CDR3: CASSVAGSGMGEQFF. Written as DNA, the CDR3 is TGTGCCAGCAGCGTAGCGGGGAGCGGGATGGGTGAGCAGTTCTTC.

In its sample, this clone was seen once. The chain employs TRBV27 and TRBJ2-1; D is undetermined. This CDR3 has 16 amino acids. V was shortened by 0 bases and J by 3 bases, with 12 bases between the two germline ends. CDR1 is MNHEY and CDR2 is SMNVEV in the germline V gene (reference sequence). The CDR3: CASSLSQVPSYNEQFF. The CDR3 bases are TGTGCCAGCAGTTTATCCCAGGTGCCCAGCTACAATGAGCAGTTCTTC.

The chain carries TRBV18 and TRBJ2-3; the match to TRBD1 covers 7 bases. Trimming removed 8 bases from V and 0 bases from J; junction bases left unmatched: 5. Germline values: CDR1 KGHSH, CDR2 LQKENI. The CDR3 is 14 residues long. DNA for the CDR3: TGTGCCAGCGGACAGGAATCTAGCACAGATACGCAGTATTTT. This encodes CASGQESSTDTQYF.

V usage is TRBV6-5 and J usage is TRBJ1-1; D gene ambiguous. The CDR3 totals 12 residues. Germline lookup yields CDR1 MNHEY and CDR2 SVGAGI. The V gene lost 5 bases and the J gene lost 1 base, with 5 bases spanning the gap. The chain's CDR3 is CASSTGNTEAFF. The CDR3 region has the DNA TGTGCCAGCAGTACGGGGAACACTGAAGCTTTCTTT.

This clone showed up just a few times. The chain employs TRBV5-6 and TRBJ2-1; D gene uncertain. V lost 1 base, J lost 6 bases, and 17 bases lay in between. The CDR3 is made up of 16 amino acids. CDR1 SGHDT and CDR2 YYEEEE come from the germline V gene. The CDR3 loop reads CASSLSFIGQINEQFF. The CDR3 bases are TGTGCCAGCAGCTTGTCTTTCATTGGGCAGATCAATGAGCAGTTCTTC.

Here the CDR3 reads CASSERFLYGYTF. CDR3 nucleotide sequence: TGTGCCAGCAGTGAGAGGTTCCTCTATGGCTACACCTTC. This chain connects TRBV2 to TRBJ1-2; D gene unclear. Deletions cut 3 bases from V and 4 bases from J, with 9 bases between. The CDR3 loop spans 13 amino acids. The germline gives CDR1 SNHLY, CDR2 FYNNEI.

The rearrangement joins TRBV6-5 to TRBJ1-2; D is ambiguous. Per germline, CDR1 MNHEY and CDR2 SVGAGI. Trimming stripped 6 bases from V and 4 bases from J, with 12 bases between. The CDR3 runs 13 residues. The CDR3 loop reads CASSPGRIYGYTF. The CDR3 DNA reads TGTGCCAGCAGCCCCGGGAGAATCTATGGCTACACCTTC.

Points on this clone: One junction end disagrees with the germline gene, perhaps due to a read error. V usage is TRBV7-7 and J usage is TRBJ2-1, with 8 bases matching TRBD2. The CDR3 sequence is 16 residues long. Germline CDR1 and CDR2: SSHAT and FNYEAQ (reference sequence). In DNA, the CDR3 is TGTGCTAGCAGCTCGGGAGGGCCGGGTTCCTACAATGAGCAGTTCTTC. Amino acids: CASSSGGPGSYNEQFF.

V is TRBV2 and J is TRBJ1-2, with a tentative D call TRBD1 (6 bases). Germline V CDR1 and CDR2: SNHLY, FYNNEI. The CDR3 totals 12 residues. V was clipped by 9 bases and J by 7 bases, with 15 bases between them. Here the CDR3 reads CARAPQGTGYTF. The DNA for the CDR3 is TGTGCCAGAGCGCCCCAGGGGACTGGCTACACCTTC.

The chain carries TRBV14 and TRBJ2-3; 7 positions agree with TRBD2. Germline V gives CDR1 SGHDN, CDR2 FVKESK. The V and J ends lost 1 base and 2 bases, in that order; junction bases with no gene match: 6. The CDR3 spans 16 residues. This CDR3 is CASSQVGGSITDTQYF. CDR3 DNA: TGTGCCAGCAGCCAAGTGGGCGGGAGCATCACAGATACGCAGTATTTT.

V and J are TRBV10-1 and TRBJ2-1; 9 nucleotides align to TRBD1. V was clipped by 0 bases and J by 2 bases; unmatched bases: 2. The CDR3 covers 16 residues. Germline CDR1 WNHNN, CDR2 SYGVQD (reference sequence). The CDR3 DNA follows: TGCGCCAGCAGTGAGTCGTGGACAGGGGCCTACAATGAGCAGTTCTTC. It is translated as CASSESWTGAYNEQFF.

V is TRBV6-6 and J is TRBJ2-5; TRBD2 matches at 13 bases. The ends lost 6 bases at V and 4 bases at J; junction bases unmatched: 2. CDR1 and CDR2 from the germline V gene are MNHNY and SVGAGI (reference sequence). The CDR3 has 14 residues. The CDR3 protein is CASRRTSGGETQYF. The CDR3 DNA reads TGTGCCAGCAGACGGACTAGCGGGGGAGAGACCCAGTACTTC.

CDR3 sequence: CATSRPKAGYRYTDTQYF. The CDR3 coding sequence is TGTGCCACCAGCCGCCCCAAGGCAGGGTATCGATACACAGATACGCAGTATTTT. The gene calls are TRBV15 and TRBJ2-3, with D possibly TRBD1 on 5 matching bases. The CDR3 has 18 residues. V lost 5 bases and J lost 2, with 23 bases in between. Germline assignment: CDR1 LNHNV and CDR2 YYDKDF (reference sequence).